This T cell receptor beta chain emerged from a study of blood T cells in healthy people across ages. Study observations and caveats: From one million sequenced T cells, diversity estimates were lower bounds.

Germline CDR1 SGHTA, CDR2 FQGNSA. The CDR3 is 19 residues long. Losses at the gene ends were 4 bases for V and 0 bases for J; bases not matched to a gene: 15. A sample-barcoded 5' primer and a J-beta primer mix were used in a second PCR of roughly 6 to 12 cycles. Each cDNA molecule received a tag from a template-switch adaptor that had 12 random nucleotides. TCRdb independently ran MiXCR on the 5' RACE reads; one entry per CDR3 protein. The sample includes over a million distinct CDR3 sequences, 59% of them seen just once. Donors gave around 10 milliliters of peripheral blood apiece. Details on this clonotype: Its antigen is not known.

This clonotype originated in a man between 18 and 29 years old in good health. The V and J genes are TRBV7-2 and TRBJ1-5, with 7 positions matching TRBD1. Sequencing input: blood. CDR3 sequence reads: CASSSEMRDRKNSNQPQHF. As DNA, the CDR3 is TGTGCCAGCAGCTCAGAAATGAGGGACAGAAAGAATAGCAATCAGCCCCAGCATTTT.